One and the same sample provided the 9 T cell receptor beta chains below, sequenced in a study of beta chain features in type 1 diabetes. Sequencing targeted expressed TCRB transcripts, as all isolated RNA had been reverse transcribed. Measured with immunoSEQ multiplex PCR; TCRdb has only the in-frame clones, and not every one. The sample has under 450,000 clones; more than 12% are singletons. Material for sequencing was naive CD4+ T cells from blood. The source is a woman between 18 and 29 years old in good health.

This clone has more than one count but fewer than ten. The CDR3, as DNA: TGTGCCAGCAGCCCCCGGACTAGCTTGAGAAATGAGCAGTTCTTC. The encoded protein is CASSPRTSLRNEQFF. The chain combines TRBV9 with TRBJ2-1; 8 nucleotides match TRBD2. CDR1 SGDLS and CDR2 YYNGEE come from the germline V gene. The V gene end was trimmed by 4 bases and the J gene end by 7 bases; junction bases not matched to a gene: 10. The CDR3 spans 15 residues.

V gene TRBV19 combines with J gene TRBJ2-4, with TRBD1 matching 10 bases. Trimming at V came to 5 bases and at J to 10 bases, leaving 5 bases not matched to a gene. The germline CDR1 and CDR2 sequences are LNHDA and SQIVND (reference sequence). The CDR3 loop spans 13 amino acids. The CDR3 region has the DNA TGTGCCAGTAGTGGGGGACAGGGGTTGATTCAGTACTTC. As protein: CASSGGQGLIQYF.

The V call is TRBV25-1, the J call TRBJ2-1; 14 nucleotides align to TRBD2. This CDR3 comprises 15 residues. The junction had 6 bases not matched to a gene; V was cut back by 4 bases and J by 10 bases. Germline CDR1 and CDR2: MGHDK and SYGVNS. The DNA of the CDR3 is TGTGCCAGCAGTGTGAGACTAGCGGGAGGGGACGAGCAGTTCTTC. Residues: CASSVRLAGGDEQFF.

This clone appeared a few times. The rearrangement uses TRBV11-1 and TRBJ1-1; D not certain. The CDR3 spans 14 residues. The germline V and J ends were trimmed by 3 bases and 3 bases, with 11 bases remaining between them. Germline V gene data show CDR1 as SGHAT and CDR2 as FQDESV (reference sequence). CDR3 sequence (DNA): TGTGCCAGCAGCTTTGTTTCGCAGGACACTGAAGCTTTCTTT. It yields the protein CASSFVSQDTEAFF.

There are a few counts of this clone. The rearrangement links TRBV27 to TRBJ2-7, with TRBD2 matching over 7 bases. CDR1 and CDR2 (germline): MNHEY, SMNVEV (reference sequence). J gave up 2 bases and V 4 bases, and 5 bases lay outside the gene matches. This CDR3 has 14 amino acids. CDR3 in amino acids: CASSYSGTAYEQYF. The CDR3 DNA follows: TGTGCCAGCAGTTACAGCGGGACGGCCTACGAGCAGTACTTC.

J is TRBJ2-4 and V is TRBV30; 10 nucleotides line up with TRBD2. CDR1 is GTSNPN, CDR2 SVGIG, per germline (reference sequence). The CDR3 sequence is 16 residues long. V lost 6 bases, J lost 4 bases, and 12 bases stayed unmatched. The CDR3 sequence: CACSGLSGRSKNIQYF. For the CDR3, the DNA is TGTGCCTGCTCCGGACTTAGCGGGAGGTCGAAAAACATTCAGTACTTC.

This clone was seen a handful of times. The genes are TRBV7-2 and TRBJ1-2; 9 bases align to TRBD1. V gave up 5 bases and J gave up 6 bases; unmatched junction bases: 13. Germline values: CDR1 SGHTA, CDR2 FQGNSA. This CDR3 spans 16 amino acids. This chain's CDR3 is CASSNRDRASRNGYTF. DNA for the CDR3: TGTGCCAGCAGCAACCGGGACAGGGCCTCCCGCAATGGCTACACCTTC.

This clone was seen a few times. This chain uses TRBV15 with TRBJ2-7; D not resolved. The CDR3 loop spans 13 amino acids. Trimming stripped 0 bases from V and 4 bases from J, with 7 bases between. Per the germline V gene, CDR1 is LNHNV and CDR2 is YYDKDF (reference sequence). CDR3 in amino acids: CATSRDLQYEQYF. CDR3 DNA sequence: TGTGCCACCAGCAGAGATCTCCAGTACGAGCAGTACTTC.

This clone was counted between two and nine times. CDR3 coding DNA: TGTGCCGGTGGGTTCACAGGGGGCTCAGATACGCAGTATTTT. Translated: CAGGFTGGSDTQYF. The chain has TRBV30 and TRBJ2-3, with 9 bases that match TRBD1. This CDR3 has 14 amino acids. After removal of 8 bases from V and 4 bases from J, the junction contained 10 bases not matched to a gene. Germline V gene lookup returns CDR1 GTSNPN and CDR2 SVGIG (reference sequence). The variable domain in full, with the rest retrieved from reference TRBV30 and TRBJ2-3, is SQTIHQWPATLVQPVGSPLSLECTVEGTSNPNLYWYRQAAGRGLQLLFYSVGIGQISSEVPQNLSASRPQDRQFILSSKKLLLSDSGFYLCAGGFTGGSDTQYFGPGTRLTVL.